These 14 T cell receptor beta chains were sequenced from one sample in a study of blood T cell repertoires in COVID-19 (dated by TCRdb to between 2020 and 2021). Library preparation used the immunoSEQ multiplex PCR assay. What TCRdb holds here is the immuneACCESS table cut down to in-frame rearrangements. Part of the clones is not present; checked against another copy, under half of the missing clones reflect an unresolved V gene, and the others are unexplained. The sample table contains around 290,000 clones; only one count was recorded for around 89% of them. In total, the top ten clones hold approximately 4.2% of the sample. The specimen was peripheral blood. These receptors originate from a man between 40 and 49 years old with acute or convalescent COVID-19.

The CDR3 here is CASSFTILSDTQYF. The CDR3 nucleotides are TGTGCCAGCAGTTTCACTATCTTATCAGATACGCAGTATTTT. The J gene is TRBJ2-3, the V gene TRBV6-6; D ambiguous. Trimming left V 4 bases short and J 4 bases short, with 12 bases between. The germline V gene encodes CDR1 MNHNY and CDR2 SVGAGI (reference sequence). The CDR3 has 14 residues.

V and J are TRBV7-6 and TRBJ1-2, with TRBD1 identical over 9 bases. Germline CDR1 is SGHVS and CDR2 is FNYEAQ. V gave up 5 bases and J gave up 4 bases; unmatched junction bases: 17. The CDR3 is 18 residues long. For the CDR3, the DNA is TGTGCCAGCAGCCCTACAGGGGGACAGGGTCGAGGGAGCTATGGCTACACCTTC. The encoded protein is CASSPTGGQGRGSYGYTF. Using reference TRBV7-6 and TRBJ1-2 for the parts outside the CDR3, the full variable domain is GAGVSQSPRYKVTKRGQDVALRCDPISGHVSLYWYRQALGQGPEFLTYFNYEAQQDKSGLPNDRFSAERPEGSISTLTIQRTEQRDSAMYRCASSPTGGQGRGSYGYTFGSGTRLTVV.

The chain couples TRBV29-1 to TRBJ1-2; 8 positions match TRBD1. The CDR3 length is 13 residues. V dropped 5 bases and J dropped 4; count of bases not matched to a gene: 6. Germline CDR1 SQVTM, CDR2 ANQGSEA. The CDR3 sequence: CSVTTQGGYGYTF. DNA of the CDR3: TGCAGCGTTACAACACAGGGGGGCTATGGCTACACCTTC.

The chain couples TRBV6-6 to TRBJ2-2; 7 nucleotides agree with TRBD2. This CDR3 comprises 15 residues. CDR1 is MNHNY and CDR2 is SVGAGI in the germline V gene (reference sequence). V gave up 2 bases and J gave up 5 bases; unmatched junction bases: 5. In DNA, the CDR3 is TGTGCCAGCAGTTACCTCTGGGAGGGGACCGGGGAGCTGTTTTTT. This gives the protein CASSYLWEGTGELFF.

This rearrangement joins TRBV29-1 to TRBJ1-1; 7 bases fit TRBD1. The CDR3 runs to 13 residues. CDR1 and CDR2 from the germline V gene are SQVTM and ANQGSEA. Trimming at V came to 6 bases and at J to 6 bases, leaving 10 bases not matched to a gene. In DNA form, the CDR3 reads TGCAGCGTCGCGGGACAGTCGGCCGCTGAAGCTTTCTTT. This gives the protein CSVAGQSAAEAFF. The full variable domain, completed using reference TRBV29-1 and TRBJ1-1, is SAVISQKPSRDICQRGTSLTIQCQVDSQVTMMFWYRQQPGQSLTLIATANQGSEATYESGFVIDKFPISRPNLTFSTLTVSNMSPEDSSIYLCSVAGQSAAEAFFGQGTRLTVV.

The V gene is TRBV19, the J gene TRBJ1-2; 9 bases fit TRBD1. The length of the CDR3 is 17 residues. Germline V CDR1 and CDR2: LNHDA, SQIVND (reference sequence). V lost 5 bases and J lost 3; bases outside the gene matches: 13. The DNA of the CDR3 is TGTGCCAGTAGTGACTCCGGGACAGGGACCCCCTACTATGGCTACACCTTC. It specifies CASSDSGTGTPYYGYTF.

V gene TRBV7-2 combines with J gene TRBJ1-5; 9 bases are shared with TRBD1. The CDR3 has 15 residues. Germline assignment: CDR1 SGHTA and CDR2 FQGNSA. V dropped 5 bases and J dropped 7; count of bases not matched to a gene: 9. For the CDR3, the DNA is TGTGCCAGCAGCGCTAGACAGGGGGACTCACAGCCCCAGCATTTT. It encodes CASSARQGDSQPQHF.

The rearrangement joins TRBV5-6 to TRBJ2-2; possible D gene TRBD1, 6 bases. The CDR3 consists of 15 residues. Germline V gene data show CDR1 as SGHDT and CDR2 as YYEEEE. Trimming shortened V by 4 bases and J by 1 base, and 11 bases separated the two germline ends. CDR3 sequence reads: CASSPPDRNTGELFF. As DNA, the CDR3 is TGTGCCAGCAGCCCCCCGGACAGGAACACCGGGGAGCTGTTTTTT.

The rearrangement joins TRBV2 to TRBJ1-2; 7 bases align to TRBD1. This CDR3 comprises 14 residues. V dropped 5 bases and J dropped 2; count of bases not matched to a gene: 5. Germline V lookup: CDR1 SNHLY, CDR2 FYNNEI. CDR3 region: CASSLVQGNYGYTF. For the CDR3, the DNA is TGTGCCAGCAGTCTGGTACAGGGGAACTATGGCTACACCTTC.

The rearrangement links TRBV7-9 to TRBJ2-1; the D is unclear. The CDR3 spans 14 residues. V was clipped by 5 bases and J by 2 bases, with 10 bases between them. From germline, CDR1 is SEHNR and CDR2 FQNEAQ (reference sequence). The CDR3: CASSLATAYNEQFF. The CDR3, as DNA: TGTGCCAGCAGCCTTGCCACAGCCTACAATGAGCAGTTCTTC.

The chain uses TRBV27 and TRBJ1-2; D ambiguous. The CDR3 length is 13 residues. Trimming removed 3 bases at V and 6 bases at J, with 11 bases between. CDR1 is MNHEY and CDR2 is SMNVEV in the germline V gene (reference sequence). This CDR3 is CASSFWGENGYTF. The CDR3 DNA is TGTGCCAGCAGTTTTTGGGGAGAGAATGGCTACACCTTC.

V gene TRBV19 combines with J gene TRBJ2-2; the D gene is possibly TRBD1 (6 bases). Trimming removed 9 bases at V and 5 bases at J, with 19 bases between. Germline assignment: CDR1 LNHDA and CDR2 SQIVND (reference sequence). This CDR3 contains 15 residues. In DNA, the CDR3 is TGTGCCAGCGCCAGGGTGGCAGGGGAGACCGGGGAGCTGTTTTTT. Its protein is CASARVAGETGELFF.

This chain joins TRBV19 and TRBJ2-1; 8 nucleotides align to TRBD2. Germline V gene data show CDR1 as LNHDA and CDR2 as SQIVND (reference sequence). Germline trimming cut 7 bases from V and 2 bases from J; bases unmatched to any gene: 7. The CDR3 has 15 amino acids. This chain's CDR3 is CASTTGGGAYNEQFF. As DNA, the CDR3 is TGTGCCAGTACCACGGGAGGGGGGGCCTACAATGAGCAGTTCTTC.

This clone was seen a handful of times. The genes are TRBV9 and TRBJ2-7; 10 nucleotides agree with TRBD1. The trim removed 2 bases at V and 5 bases at J, leaving 7 bases unmatched. CDR3 length: 15 residues. The germline CDR1 and CDR2 sequences are SGDLS and YYNGEE. Written as DNA, the CDR3 is TGTGCCAGCAGCGTCAATCCGACAGGGGGCAACGAGCAGTACTTC. Protein: CASSVNPTGGNEQYF. The complete variable domain, with remaining parts taken from reference TRBV9 and TRBJ2-7, reads DSGVTQTPKHLITATGQRVTLRCSPRSGDLSVYWYQQSLDQGLQFLIQYYNGEERAKGNILERFSAQQFPDLHSELNLSSLELGDSALYFCASSVNPTGGNEQYFGPGTRLTVT.